Listed below are T cell receptor beta chains from one sample, sequenced in a study of blood T cells in healthy people across ages. One entry per CDR3 protein, called by TCRdb with MiXCR from the 5' RACE reads. The sample lists some 1.7 million distinct CDR3 sequences, 28% occurring once. The specimen was blood. Receptors originate from a woman aged 25 to 45 in good health. The CDR3 runs from the conserved cysteine through the conserved F or W. Fields, in order: J gene, D gene, clone size, V gene, CDR3 DNA, CDR3 protein. The D gene is left open where the match is weak. Size tells how often a clone was seen (once, few, many) or the class of an expanded clone, and some rows leave it out.

TRBJ2-2	-	-	TRBV20-1	TGCAGTGCTTTATCCGGGACCTCCACCGGGGAGCTGTTTTTT	CSALSGTSTGELFF
TRBJ2-3	-	-	TRBV4-3	TGCGCCAGCAGCCAAGATTTGGCGGGGATGGCGTCCACAGATACGCAGTATTTT	CASSQDLAGMASTDTQYF
TRBJ2-7	-	few	TRBV12-5	TGTGCTAGTGGTTTGCAACGGTTCTACGAGCAGTACTTC	CASGLQRFYEQYF
TRBJ2-4	-	-	TRBV20-1	TGCAGTGCTAATGACAGGCTCAATGAGCAGTACTTC	CSANDRLNEQYF
TRBJ2-1	-	-	TRBV5-1	TGCGCCAGCAGCTTGGGGGGGTCTGACAATGAGCAGTTCTTC	CASSLGGSDNEQFF
TRBJ2-1	-	few	TRBV18	TGTGCCAGCTCACCACGACTACAGTCCATACCCAATGAGCAGTTCTTC	CASSPRLQSIPNEQFF
TRBJ2-3	TRBD2	-	TRBV5-1	TGCGCCAGCAGCCCTTATGGGGGGGTTGGAGATACGCAGTATTTT	CASSPYGGVGDTQYF
TRBJ2-1	-	few	TRBV2	TGTGCCAGCAGTCAGCAGCTGAAGTCCAGTGAGCAGTTCTTC	CASSQQLKSSEQFF
TRBJ2-7	TRBD2	few	TRBV10-3	TGTGCCATCAGTACGGGACTAGGATCCTACGAGCAGTACTTC	CAISTGLGSYEQYF
TRBJ2-4	TRBD2	-	TRBV27	TGTGCCAGCAGTTCCGACCCCAGCGGGGGTCCCATTCAGTACTTC	CASSSDPSGGPIQYF
TRBJ2-7	-	many	TRBV29-1	TGCAGCGTTCTGGCGACAGGCGGCGAGCAGTACTTC	CSVLATGGEQYF
TRBJ2-7	-	many	TRBV20-1	TGCAGTGCTAGGGAGAGCTACGAGCAGTACTTC	CSARESYEQYF
TRBJ2-7	-	once	TRBV6-2/TRBV6-3	TGTGCCAGCAGTTACACAAGGAGACGAATATCCTACGAGCAGTACTTC	CASSYTRRRISYEQYF
TRBJ2-5	TRBD2	-	TRBV7-8	TGTGCCAGCAGCTTAGGGCTAGCGGGAGTTCGCCAAGAGACCCAGTACTTC	CASSLGLAGVRQETQYF
TRBJ2-5	-	many	TRBV20-1	TGCAGTGCTTTGAGAATGCCCCGGGGACATAAAGAGACCCAGTACTTC	CSALRMPRGHKETQYF
TRBJ1-6	-	-	TRBV7-9	TGCGCCAGCAGCTCGGGACTACATCGAGGCGCCTATAATTCACCCCTCCACTTT	CASSSGLHRGAYNSPLHF
TRBJ2-5	-	-	TRBV20-1	TGCAGTGCGAATGAGGTAGTGAGGGAGACCCAGTACTTC	CSANEVVRETQYF
TRBJ2-7	-	few	TRBV28	TGTGCCAGCAGTGGCCGGGACAAGGACTACGAGCAGTACTTC	CASSGRDKDYEQYF
TRBJ2-4	-	-	TRBV28	TGTGCCAGCAGGCTTCTAGCCAAAAACATTCAGTACTTC	CASRLLAKNIQYF
TRBJ1-5	-	few	TRBV19	TGTGCCAGTAACCCGACCCTTGGGCAGCCCCAGCATTTT	CASNPTLGQPQHF
TRBJ2-1	-	few	TRBV7-2	TGTGCCAGCAGTTCTCCACCCGGCAGGGCCCTGGATGAGCAGTTCTTC	CASSSPPGRALDEQFF
TRBJ2-1	TRBD1	many	TRBV7-9	TGTGCCAGCAGACCGGGACAGGGGTTCAATGAGCAGTTCTTC	CASRPGQGFNEQFF
TRBJ1-1	-	-	TRBV5-4	TGTGCCAGCAGCTTGGTAGGGGATAATGAAGCTTTCTTT	CASSLVGDNEAFF
TRBJ2-1	TRBD1	-	TRBV19	TGTGCCAGTAGAGAATCCGGGCTACAGGGGGTTAATGAGCAGTTCTTC	CASRESGLQGVNEQFF
TRBJ2-7	TRBD2	few	TRBV9	TGTGCCAGCAGCCCCATAGCGGGAGAATTTAGCGAGCAGTACTTC	CASSPIAGEFSEQYF
TRBJ2-5	-	few	TRBV6-6	TGTGCCAGCAGTTACTCGAGGCCCCAAGAGACCCAGTACTTC	CASSYSRPQETQYF
TRBJ2-7	TRBD2	once	TRBV2	TGTGCTTCCCGAGAGGCTAGCGGGCTCTCCTACGAGCAGTACTTC	CASREASGLSYEQYF
TRBJ1-1	-	-	TRBV5-1	TGCGCCAGCAGCTTGGCTGGCCAGGCCACTGAAGCTTTCTTT	CASSLAGQATEAFF
TRBJ2-7	TRBD2	many	TRBV4-1	TGCGCCAGCAGCTTACAGACTAGCGGGGCCTACGAGCAGTACTTC	CASSLQTSGAYEQYF